This T cell receptor beta chain is from a study of blood T cells in healthy people across ages (dated by TCRdb to between 2014 and 2016). Study-level background: In model experiments, roughly one uniquely barcoded TCR beta cDNA molecule per two T cells was captured by template switching. Using deep sequencing normalized with unique cDNA molecular identifiers, the study measured how TCR beta repertoire diversity changes with age. The donors were split into four age groups: young (average around 15 years), middle-aged (39), aged (over 55) and long-lived (under 85). To avoid experimental bias, donors of different ages were distributed randomly across sequencing lanes. Two additional independent replicas of 1 million unique cDNA reads from the same blood draw were analyzed for two donors (one aged 18 to 30 and one aged 80 or older). Study-wide findings and limitations: Because profiling used bulk unsorted PBMCs, naive and antigen-experienced compartments could not be compared conclusively. Observed TCR beta diversity correlated strongly with the percentage of naive T cells measured by flow cytometry. Observed TCR beta diversity per million T cells fell roughly linearly with age, and a significant reduction was already apparent by age around 36. The long-lived group showed more naive CD4+ T cells, fewer expanded clones and increased TCR diversity than the aged group, suggesting age selection. Because the CMV infection status of the donors was unknown, age-related changes in expanded clonotypes may potentially have been confounded. Estimates of total diversity based on one million sequenced T cells were regarded as lower bounds and as underestimates.

Library preparation was by 5' RACE. Sequencer: Illumina HiSeq 2500. A second about 7 to 12 cycle PCR used a sample-barcoded 5' primer and a J-beta primer mix. A template-switch 5' adaptor carrying 12 random nucleotides introduced a unique molecular identifier onto each TCR beta cDNA molecule. Each sample yielded at least 2.5 million CDR3-containing paired-end reads. First-strand cDNA synthesis was performed from all RNA using the Mint cDNA synthesis kit, with priming by a TRBC-specific oligonucleotide. After uracil-DNA glycosylase treatment, a first 18-cycle PCR used universal primers M1SS and BC2_uni_R on all cDNA. The source study handled its data this way. For normalization, 1 million high-quality reads, each with a distinct molecular identifier, were randomly selected from each sample. Reads sharing molecular identifiers were discarded rather than binned into consensus sequences. MiTCR, set to a Q25 quality threshold and the strictest error-elimination algorithm, was used for CDR3 identification, clonotype clustering and error correction. Lower-bound total TCR beta diversity was estimated with a nonparametric unseen species model using Euler transformation. The public reads were reprocessed in TCRdb via fastp at Q25 and MiXCR, keeping in-frame beta chains. When rows share a CDR3 protein, they turn into one entry using the most common DNA and genes. The V and J calls were determined by TCRdb, not by the authors. A total of roughly 1.5 million distinct CDR3 sequences appear in this sample, 42% of them only once. About 4% of the sample comes from the top ten.

Spanning cysteine to phenylalanine, the CDR3 consists of 14 amino acids. The entry retains the CDR3 DNA only, 42 bases that are in frame from base 1. CDR1 DFQATT and CDR2 SNEGSKA are derived from the germline V gene (reference sequence). Trimming removed 3 bases from V and 3 bases from J, leaving 14 bases between the germline ends. Donors were a few dozen systemically healthy Caucasian individuals from Russia aged roughly 6 to 100 years. Each donor gave 9 to 10 milliliters of peripheral blood, collected into EDTA-treated Vacutainer tubes. Ficoll-Paque density-gradient centrifugation was used to isolate PBMCs, with at least 6.5 million obtained per sample. Total RNA was extracted from PBMCs with Trizol reagent, with at least 6 micrograms obtained per sample. For every donor, an aliquot of PBMCs went through flow cytometry to measure the percentages of naive CD45RAhigh/CD27high T cells. Points on this clonotype: The clone's antigen remains unknown. No qualities accompany the bases; no much larger clone lies one base away.

The chain links TRBV20-1 with TRBJ1-2; a weak D assignment points to TRBD1 (6 bases agree). The specimen was blood. The clonotype comes from a woman under 30 in good health. The CDR3 protein sequence reads: CSASGGGEYYGYTF. Read as DNA, the sequence is TGCAGTGCTAGCGGAGGGGGGGAATACTATGGCTACACCTTC.